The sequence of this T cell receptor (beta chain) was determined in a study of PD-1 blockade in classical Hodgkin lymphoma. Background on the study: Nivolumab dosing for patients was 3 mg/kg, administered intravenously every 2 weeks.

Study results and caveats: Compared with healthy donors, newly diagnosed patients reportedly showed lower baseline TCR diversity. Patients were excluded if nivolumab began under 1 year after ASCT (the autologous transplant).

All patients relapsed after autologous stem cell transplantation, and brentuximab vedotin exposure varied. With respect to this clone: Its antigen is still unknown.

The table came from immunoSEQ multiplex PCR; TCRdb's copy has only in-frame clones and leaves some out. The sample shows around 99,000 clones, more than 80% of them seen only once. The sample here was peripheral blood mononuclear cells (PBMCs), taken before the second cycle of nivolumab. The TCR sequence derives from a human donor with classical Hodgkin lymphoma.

CDR3 protein: CASSYGGVIAYEQYF. The CDR3 coding sequence is TGTGCCAGCAGTTACGGGGGGGTTATCGCCTACGAGCAGTACTTC. The gene calls are TRBV6-6 and TRBJ2-7, with 7 bases lining up with TRBD2. CDR1 and CDR2 from the germline V gene are MNHNY and SVGAGI (reference sequence). With V trimmed by 2 bases and J by 2 bases, 6 bases remained unmatched. The CDR3 has 15 amino acids.